A single sample gave rise to the 15 T cell receptor beta chains below, sequenced in a study of regulatory T cells in long-lasting Graves disease. The time point denotes: persistent/refractory GD, antithyroid drugs over 5 years with positive TRAb. Extracted RNA from PBMCs served as the source of the TCR library. iRepertoire HTBI primers and Arm-PCR of CDR3 regions built TCR beta libraries. In TCRdb, the multiplex PCR reads were re-called with MiXCR into one record per CDR3 protein. The sample shows hundreds of thousands of distinct CDR3 sequences, about 22% of them seen only once. Sequenced material: peripheral blood mononuclear cells (PBMCs), taken when the disease was refractory, from a patient treated with antithyroid drugs. These receptors originate from a female donor with Graves disease.

This clonotype was seen a handful of times. The gene calls are TRBV12-3 or TRBV12-4 and TRBJ1-2; D is unresolved. CDR3 size: 14 residues. V lost 3 bases to trimming and J lost 4 bases, with 12 bases between them. This CDR3 is CASSFPPGSYGYTF. The CDR3 bases are TGTGCCAGCAGTTTCCCCCCGGGGAGCTATGGCTACACCTTC.

As regards this clonotype: This may come from a read error, since a much larger clone is one base off. The chain recombines TRBV6-2 or TRBV6-3 with TRBJ1-2; 7 nucleotides align to TRBD1. V trimming: 5 bases; J trimming: 4 bases; junction bases outside the gene matches: 10. Germline V lookup: CDR1 MNHEY, CDR2 SVGEGT. The CDR3 loop spans 15 amino acids. The CDR3 DNA reads TGTGCCAGCAGTGCCCCAGGGGGGCATAGCTATGGCTACACCTTC. Residues: CASSAPGGHSYGYTF.

This clonotype was seen repeatedly, ten times or more. The chain employs TRBV28 and TRBJ1-4; D is unclear. Germline CDR1 is MDHEN and CDR2 is SYDVKM. The CDR3 extends over 16 amino acids. The V gene lost 4 bases and the J gene lost 8 bases, with 20 bases spanning the gap. CDR3 sequence: CASSSSFRPEMEKLFF. The CDR3 DNA is TGTGCCAGCAGTTCCTCCTTCAGGCCCGAGATGGAAAAACTGTTTTTT.

This clonotype was seen ten or more times. The V call is TRBV6-2 or TRBV6-3, the J call TRBJ1-2, with D possibly being TRBD1 (5 bases). The V gene lost 3 bases and the J gene lost 7 bases, with 18 bases spanning the gap. Per germline, CDR1 MNHEY and CDR2 SVGEGT. The CDR3 has 15 amino acids. This CDR3 is CASSYKRDRSGGYTF. CDR3 nucleotides: TGTGCCAGCAGTTATAAGAGGGACCGCTCCGGTGGCTACACCTTC.

Worth noting for this clonotype: A single base separates this from a much larger clone, so it may be a read error. The chain has TRBV7-9 and TRBJ1-4; possibly TRBD1 for D (5 bases). Trimming took off 6 bases at V and 11 bases at J, with 22 bases between the two ends. This CDR3 is built from 15 residues. In germline, CDR1 is SEHNR, CDR2 FQNEAQ (reference sequence). The CDR3 here is CASSSYPGPEAKLFF. The CDR3 DNA reads as TGTGCCAGCAGTTCGTATCCGGGGCCCGAGGCGAAACTGTTTTTT.

Many counts were recorded for this clonotype. The chain joins TRBV19 to TRBJ2-2, with TRBD1 matching 9 bases. Unmatched junction bases numbered 2, after V lost 9 bases and J lost 0 bases. The CDR3 is 14 amino acids. Germline assignment: CDR1 LNHDA and CDR2 SQIVND (reference sequence). The CDR3 nucleotides read TGTGCCAGCGGACAGGGGCCGAACACCGGGGAGCTGTTTTTT. It specifies CASGQGPNTGELFF.

The chain employs TRBV7-9 and TRBJ2-5, with D maybe TRBD2 (6 bases). CDR1 SEHNR and CDR2 FQNEAQ come from the germline V gene (reference sequence). Trimming shortened V by 8 bases and J by 1 base, and 20 bases separated the two germline ends. This CDR3 has 16 residues. This CDR3 is CASSRSLGDFQETQYF. The CDR3 nucleotides read TGTGCCAGCTCTCGATCTTTGGGGGACTTCCAAGAGACCCAGTACTTC.

This clonotype was recorded many times. The chain carries TRBV2 and TRBJ1-6; 9 bases are a match to TRBD1. The CDR3 extends over 15 amino acids. Per the germline V gene, CDR1 is SNHLY and CDR2 is FYNNEI. Losses at the gene ends were 2 bases for V and 9 bases for J; bases not matched to a gene: 5. The CDR3 DNA is TGTGCCAGCAGTGAATGGGGACAGGGAGGTTCACCCCTCCACTTT. Its protein is CASSEWGQGGSPLHF.

In its sample, this clonotype was seen a few times. The J gene is TRBJ1-1, the V gene TRBV20-1, with TRBD1 matching over 7 bases. V was pared by 1 base and J by 3 bases, with 2 bases of the junction left unmatched. This CDR3 is built from 13 residues. In germline, CDR1 is DFQATT, CDR2 SNEGSKA (reference sequence). As DNA, the CDR3 is TGCAGTGCTAGAGGTGACAGGGACACTGAAGCTTTCTTT. Residues: CSARGDRDTEAFF.

This clonotype occurred many times. The CDR3 DNA sequence: TGTGCCAGCAGTTACTGGCAGGGTGCCGGAAACACCATATATTTT. It encodes CASSYWQGAGNTIYF. This chain joins TRBV6-5 and TRBJ1-3, with a tentative D call TRBD1 (5 bases). Trimming took off 1 base at V and 4 bases at J, with 11 bases between the two ends. Germline V CDR1 and CDR2: MNHEY, SVGAGI. The CDR3 loop spans 15 amino acids.

In this sample, this clonotype turned up a few times. This rearrangement joins TRBV15 to TRBJ1-4, with D tentatively TRBD1 (5 bases). Germline V CDR1 and CDR2: LNHNV, YYDKDF (reference sequence). Trimming removed 1 base at V and 8 bases at J, with 14 bases between. The CDR3 has 15 residues. The CDR3 DNA reads as TGTGCCACCAGCAGAGTAAGGCAGGGTAAAGAAAAACTGTTTTTT. Translation: CATSRVRQGKEKLFF.

This sequence joins TRBV7-2 and TRBJ2-5, with 11 bases lining up with TRBD2. This CDR3 region has 18 residues. Trimming at V came to 1 base and at J to 5 bases, leaving 12 bases not matched to a gene. The germline gives CDR1 SGHTA, CDR2 FQGNSA. In nucleotides, the CDR3 is TGTGCCAGCAGCTTAGAAATCGTAGCGGGAGGGCCCTGGGAGACCCAGTACTTC. It codes for CASSLEIVAGGPWETQYF.

This clonotype has a handful of counts. J is TRBJ2-1 and V is TRBV7-2, with TRBD2 identical over 11 bases. The germline CDR1 and CDR2 sequences are SGHTA and FQGNSA. The CDR3 contains 16 residues. V gave up 4 bases and J gave up 4 bases; unmatched junction bases: 6. As DNA, the CDR3 is TGTGCCAGCAGCTACCCGGGACTAGCGGAGTACAATGAGCAGTTCTTC. Translating it yields CASSYPGLAEYNEQFF. Drawing the rest from reference TRBV7-2 and TRBJ2-1, the complete variable domain is GAGVSQSPSNKVTEKGKDVELRCDPISGHTALYWYRQSLGQGLEFLIYFQGNSAPDKSGLPSDRFSAERTGGSVSTLTIQRTQQEDSAVYLCASSYPGLAEYNEQFFGPGTRLTVL.

The rearrangement links TRBV5-6 to TRBJ1-1; D not certain. In germline, CDR1 is SGHDT, CDR2 YYEEEE. This CDR3 is built from 13 residues. V dropped 1 base and J dropped 8 bases, with 12 bases sitting between them. The CDR3 loop is CASSLSTPTEAFF. The CDR3, as DNA: TGTGCCAGCAGCTTGAGTACACCCACCGAAGCTTTCTTT.

This clonotype was detected ten times or more. J is TRBJ1-5 and V is TRBV2; 7 bases are a match to TRBD1. In germline, CDR1 is SNHLY, CDR2 FYNNEI. V dropped 1 base and J dropped 4; count of bases not matched to a gene: 10. This CDR3 is built from 17 residues. The DNA of the CDR3 is TGTGCCAGCAGTGAAGATGGGAAGGGGGCAAGGAATCAGCCCCAGCATTTT. It yields the protein CASSEDGKGARNQPQHF.